This T cell receptor (beta chain) appears in the sequencing data of a study of Ad26.COV2.S vaccination and SARS-CoV-2 variants (dated by TCRdb to about 2021). Broadly, across the study: Donors in the vaccine arm were drawn from COV1001, a multicentre, randomized, double-blind, placebo-controlled phase I-IIa trial testing Ad26.COV2.S in healthy adults. Ad26.COV2.S was administered intramuscularly at a dose of 5x10^10 or 1x10^11 viral particles, either as one shot or as two shots given 56 days apart. TCRbeta repertoire sequencing served as the tool for gauging how specific and how broad the SARS-CoV-2-reactive T cell receptors were following Ad26.COV2.S vaccination. The TCR-sequenced set comprised approximately 32 samples: around 20 Ad26.COV2.S vaccine recipients, 5 placebo recipients and 8 SARS-CoV-2 convalescent individuals. Trial participants were randomized into five groups of five, in which low-dose or high-dose Ad26.COV2.S was given once or twice, or placebo was given on both occasions. Investigators remained blinded to trial group allocation during experiments and outcome assessment.

Here is what the overall study found, with its caveats: Comparable non-spike TCR breadth was observed between vaccine and placebo recipients, consistent with only spike being contained in the vaccine. The study was not powered to compare responses between vaccine doses or regimens. The authors noted that the TCR breadth and depth analyses may have underestimated total T cell responses. Substantial breadth of spike-specific CD8+ and CD4+ T cell responses was reported after vaccination. Ad26.COV2.S recipients had higher spike-specific TCR breadth than placebo recipients (P = 0.0014).

The CDR3 contains 13 residues, cysteine and phenylalanine counted. Here the CDR3 DNA is all that survives: 39 bases in frame from base 1. V was cut back by 2 bases and J by 6 bases, leaving a gap of 10 bases between them. Looking up the germline V gene yields CDR1 SGHDN and CDR2 FVKESK. The sample's treatment or condition label, in plain terms: roughly 19 received Ad26.COV2.S at low or high dose, single or two shots; about 5 received placebo; per-sample allocation not given. Repertoires of vaccine and placebo recipients were sequenced from samples taken on day 63 after the first injection. Cohort 1b enrolled some 25 adults aged 18-55 years at a single site in Boston, USA, between 29 July and 7 August 2020. Ad26.COV2.S was a replication-incompetent adenovirus type 26 vector expressing a prefusion-stabilized SARS-CoV-2 spike protein from the original Wuhan strain. The immunoSEQ Assay was the method used to sequence TCRbeta CDR3 regions. After extraction, genomic DNA underwent amplification by bias-controlled multiplex PCR, followed by high-throughput sequencing. The original pipeline was this. To quantify the absolute abundance of every unique TCRbeta CDR3 region, sequences were collapsed and filtered. T cell fraction was estimated by normalization of TCRbeta template counts to usable DNA, with usable DNA being measured through amplification of reference genes present in all nucleated cells. Repertoire TCRs were annotated as SARS-CoV-2-specific when V gene, CDR3 amino acid sequence and J gene were exactly matched to a known reactive TCR set. MIRA supplied the reference SARS-CoV-2 TCR set, which was filtered for enrichment in COVID-19-positive ImmuneCODE repertoires so that public or cross-reactive TCRs were removed. Using the MIRA antigens, annotated TCRs were further analysed by specific ORF or by position within an ORF. Depth was the summed frequency of annotated unique rearrangements, while breadth was defined as annotated unique rearrangements over total unique productive rearrangements. Two-sided Wilcoxon rank-sum tests were used to compare TCR breadth between groups. TCRdb stores this immuneACCESS table with in-frame sequences only. Part of the clones is absent; in the studies checked, under half of the shortfall reflects unresolved V genes, and no reason is known for the rest. That table is the source of V, J and clone size, and D and trimming were worked out from the DNA. This sample is represented by about 390,000 clones; 70% to 90% of them were singletons. The biggest ten clones account for approximately 3.7% of the sample.

Note on this clone: It lacks a known antigen. Base qualities are missing; no much larger clone stands one base away.

The TCR was taken from a person between 18 and 65 years old who received the Ad26.COV2.S COVID-19 vaccine or a placebo. This material consisted of peripheral blood, taken in a trial of Ad26.COV2.S vaccine versus placebo. The chain is made from TRBV14 and TRBJ1-1; TRBD1 might be the D gene, on 5 matching bases. The CDR3 is CASSQHSGSEAFF. The sequenced DNA is TGTGCCAGCAGCCAACATTCAGGGTCTGAAGCTTTCTTT.